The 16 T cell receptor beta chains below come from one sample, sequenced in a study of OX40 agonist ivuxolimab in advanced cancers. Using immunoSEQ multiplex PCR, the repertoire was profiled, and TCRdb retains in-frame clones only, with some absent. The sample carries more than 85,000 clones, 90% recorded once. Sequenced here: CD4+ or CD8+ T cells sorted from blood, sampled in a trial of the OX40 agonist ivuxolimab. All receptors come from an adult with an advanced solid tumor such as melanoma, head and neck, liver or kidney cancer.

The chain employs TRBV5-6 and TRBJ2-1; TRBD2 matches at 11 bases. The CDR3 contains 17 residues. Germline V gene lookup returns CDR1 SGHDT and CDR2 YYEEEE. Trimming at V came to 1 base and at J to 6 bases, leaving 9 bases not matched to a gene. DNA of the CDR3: TGTGCCAGCAGCTTGTCTCTAGCGGGAGGCCGGCGCAATGAGCAGTTCTTC. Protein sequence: CASSLSLAGGRRNEQFF. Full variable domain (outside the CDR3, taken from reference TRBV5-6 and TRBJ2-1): DAGVTQSPTHLIKTRGQQVTLRCSPKSGHDTVSWYQQALGQGPQFIFQYYEEEERQRGNFPDRFSGHQFPNYSSELNVNALLLGDSALYLCASSLSLAGGRRNEQFFGPGTRLTVL.

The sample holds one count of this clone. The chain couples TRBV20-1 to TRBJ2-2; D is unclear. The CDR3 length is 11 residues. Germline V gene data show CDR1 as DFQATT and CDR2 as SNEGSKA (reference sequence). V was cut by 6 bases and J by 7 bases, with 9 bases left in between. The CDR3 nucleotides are TGCAGTGCCCTCCGCGACGGGGAGCTGTTTTTT. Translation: CSALRDGELFF.

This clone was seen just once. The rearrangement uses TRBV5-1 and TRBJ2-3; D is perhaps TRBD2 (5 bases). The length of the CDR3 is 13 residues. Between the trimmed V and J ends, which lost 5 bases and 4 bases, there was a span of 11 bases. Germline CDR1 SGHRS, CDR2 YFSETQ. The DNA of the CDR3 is TGCGCCAGCAGGCTTTCGGACTCAGATACGCAGTATTTT. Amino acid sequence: CASRLSDSDTQYF.

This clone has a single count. CDR3 sequence reads: CASSVAGQGETQYF. The CDR3 DNA reads as TGTGCCAGCAGCGTAGCGGGACAGGGGGAGACCCAGTACTTC. The rearrangement joins TRBV9 to TRBJ2-5; 10 bases map to TRBD1. The V gene end was trimmed by 0 bases and the J gene end by 5 bases; junction bases not matched to a gene: 1. Germline CDR1 SGDLS, CDR2 YYNGEE. The CDR3 length is 14 residues. The full variable domain, completed using reference TRBV9 and TRBJ2-5, is DSGVTQTPKHLITATGQRVTLRCSPRSGDLSVYWYQQSLDQGLQFLIQYYNGEERAKGNILERFSAQQFPDLHSELNLSSLELGDSALYFCASSVAGQGETQYFGPGTRLLVL.

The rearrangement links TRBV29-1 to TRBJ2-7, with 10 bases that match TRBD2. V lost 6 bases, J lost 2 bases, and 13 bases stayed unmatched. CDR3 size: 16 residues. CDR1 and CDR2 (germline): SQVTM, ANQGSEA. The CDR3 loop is CSVTSSGRAHAYEQYF. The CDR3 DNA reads TGCAGCGTAACATCGAGCGGGAGGGCCCACGCCTACGAGCAGTACTTC.

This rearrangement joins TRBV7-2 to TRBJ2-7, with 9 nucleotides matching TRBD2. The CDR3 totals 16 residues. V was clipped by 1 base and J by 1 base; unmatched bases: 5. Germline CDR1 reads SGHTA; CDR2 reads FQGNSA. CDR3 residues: CASSLGLAGKSYEQYF. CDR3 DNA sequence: TGTGCCAGCAGCTTAGGCCTAGCGGGAAAGTCCTACGAGCAGTACTTC.

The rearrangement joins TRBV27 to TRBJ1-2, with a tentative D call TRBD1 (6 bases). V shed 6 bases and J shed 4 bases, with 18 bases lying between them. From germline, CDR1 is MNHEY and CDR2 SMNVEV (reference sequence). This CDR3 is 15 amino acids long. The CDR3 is CASSRGGPLGYGYTF. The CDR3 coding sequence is TGTGCCAGCAGCCGGGGGGGGCCCCTCGGCTATGGCTACACCTTC.

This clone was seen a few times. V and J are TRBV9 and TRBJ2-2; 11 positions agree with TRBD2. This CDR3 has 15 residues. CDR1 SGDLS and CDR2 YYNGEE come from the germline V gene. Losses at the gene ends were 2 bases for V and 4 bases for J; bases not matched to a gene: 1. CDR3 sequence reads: CASSVSGRGTGELFF. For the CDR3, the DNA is TGTGCCAGCAGCGTTAGCGGGAGGGGCACCGGGGAGCTGTTTTTT. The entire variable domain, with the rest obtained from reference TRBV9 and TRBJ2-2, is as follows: DSGVTQTPKHLITATGQRVTLRCSPRSGDLSVYWYQQSLDQGLQFLIQYYNGEERAKGNILERFSAQQFPDLHSELNLSSLELGDSALYFCASSVSGRGTGELFFGEGSRLTVL.

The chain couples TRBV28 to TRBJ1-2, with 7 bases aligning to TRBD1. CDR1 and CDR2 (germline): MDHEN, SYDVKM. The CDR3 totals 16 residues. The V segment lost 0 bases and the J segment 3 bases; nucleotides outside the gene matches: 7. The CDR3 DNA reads TGTGCCAGCAGTTTATGGGCGACAGGGACTGACTATGGCTACACCTTC. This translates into CASSLWATGTDYGYTF.

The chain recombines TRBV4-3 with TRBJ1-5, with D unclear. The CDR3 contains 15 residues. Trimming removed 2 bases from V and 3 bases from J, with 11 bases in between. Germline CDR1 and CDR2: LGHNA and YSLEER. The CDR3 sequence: CASSQQIRDNQPQHF. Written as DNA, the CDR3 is TGCGCCAGCAGCCAACAAATACGGGACAATCAGCCCCAGCATTTT.

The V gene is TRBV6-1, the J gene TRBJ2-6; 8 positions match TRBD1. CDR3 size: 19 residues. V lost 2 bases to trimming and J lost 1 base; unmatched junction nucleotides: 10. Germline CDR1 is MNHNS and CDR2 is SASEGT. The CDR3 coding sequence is TGTGCCAGCAGTGAAATAGTTCGCAGGGGGCTTTCTGGGGCCAACGTCCTGACTTTC. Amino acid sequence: CASSEIVRRGLSGANVLTF.

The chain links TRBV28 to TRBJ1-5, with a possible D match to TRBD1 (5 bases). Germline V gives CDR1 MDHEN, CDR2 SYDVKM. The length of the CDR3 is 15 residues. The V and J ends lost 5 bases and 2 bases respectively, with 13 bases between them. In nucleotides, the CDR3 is TGTGCCAGCAGTGGCGGACAACGCCGCAATCAGCCCCAGCATTTT. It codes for CASSGGQRRNQPQHF. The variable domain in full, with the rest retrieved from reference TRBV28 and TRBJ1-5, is DVKVTQSSRYLVKRTGEKVFLECVQDMDHENMFWYRQDPGLGLRLIYFSYDVKMKEKGDIPEGYSVSREKKERFSLILESASTNQTSMYLCASSGGQRRNQPQHFGDGTRLSIL.

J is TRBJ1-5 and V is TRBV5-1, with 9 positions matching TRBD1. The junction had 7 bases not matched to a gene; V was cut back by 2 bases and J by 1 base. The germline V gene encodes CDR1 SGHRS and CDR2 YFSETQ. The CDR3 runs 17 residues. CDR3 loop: CASSFRTGERSNQPQHF. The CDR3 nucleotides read TGCGCCAGCAGCTTCCGGACAGGGGAGAGAAGCAATCAGCCCCAGCATTTT.

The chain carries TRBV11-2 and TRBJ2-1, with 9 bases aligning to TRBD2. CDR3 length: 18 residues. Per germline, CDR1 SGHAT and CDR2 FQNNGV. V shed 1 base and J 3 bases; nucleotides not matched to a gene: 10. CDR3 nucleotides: TGTGCCAGCAGCTTAGTTGCGGGAGGGCCCTCTTTCTACAATGAGCAGTTCTTC. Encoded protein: CASSLVAGGPSFYNEQFF.

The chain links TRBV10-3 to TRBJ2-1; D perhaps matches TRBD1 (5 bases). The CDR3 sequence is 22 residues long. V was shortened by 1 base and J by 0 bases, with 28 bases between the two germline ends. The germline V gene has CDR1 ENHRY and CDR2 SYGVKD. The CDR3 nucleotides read TGTGCCATCAGTGAGTTCAGGGCGTGGGGCAAGAATCGGCCCAGCTCCTACAATGAGCAGTTCTTC. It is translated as CAISEFRAWGKNRPSSYNEQFF.

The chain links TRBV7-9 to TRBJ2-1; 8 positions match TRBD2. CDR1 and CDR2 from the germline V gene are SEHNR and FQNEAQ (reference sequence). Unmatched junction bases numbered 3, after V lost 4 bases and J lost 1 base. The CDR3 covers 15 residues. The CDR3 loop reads CASSSGLGSYNEQFF. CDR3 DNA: TGTGCCAGCAGCTCGGGACTAGGGTCCTACAATGAGCAGTTCTTC.